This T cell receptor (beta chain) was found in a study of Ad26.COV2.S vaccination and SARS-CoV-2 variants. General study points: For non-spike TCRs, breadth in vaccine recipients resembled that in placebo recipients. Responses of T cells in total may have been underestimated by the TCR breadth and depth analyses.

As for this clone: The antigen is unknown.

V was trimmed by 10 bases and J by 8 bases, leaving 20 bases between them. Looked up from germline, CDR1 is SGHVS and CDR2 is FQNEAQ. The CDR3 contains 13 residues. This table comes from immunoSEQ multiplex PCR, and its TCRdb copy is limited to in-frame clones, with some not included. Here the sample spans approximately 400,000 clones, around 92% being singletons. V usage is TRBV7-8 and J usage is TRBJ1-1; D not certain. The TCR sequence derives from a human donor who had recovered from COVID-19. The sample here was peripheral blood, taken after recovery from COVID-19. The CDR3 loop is CATLLSPGAEAFF. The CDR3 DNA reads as TGTGCCACCTTACTATCCCCGGGAGCAGAAGCTTTCTTT.